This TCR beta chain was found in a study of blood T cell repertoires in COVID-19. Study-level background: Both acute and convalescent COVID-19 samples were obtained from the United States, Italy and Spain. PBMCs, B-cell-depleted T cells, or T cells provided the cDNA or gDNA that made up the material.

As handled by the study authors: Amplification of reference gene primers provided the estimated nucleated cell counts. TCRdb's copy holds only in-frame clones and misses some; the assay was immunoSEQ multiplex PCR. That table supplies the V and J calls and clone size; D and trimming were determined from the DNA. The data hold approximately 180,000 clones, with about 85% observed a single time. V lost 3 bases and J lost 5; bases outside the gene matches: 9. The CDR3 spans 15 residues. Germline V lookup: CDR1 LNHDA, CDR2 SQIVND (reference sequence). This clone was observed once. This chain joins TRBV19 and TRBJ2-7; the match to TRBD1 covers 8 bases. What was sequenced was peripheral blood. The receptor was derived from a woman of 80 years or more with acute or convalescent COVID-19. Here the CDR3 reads CASSIQAGGRNEQYF. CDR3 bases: TGTGCCAGTAGTATTCAGGCAGGGGGCAGGAACGAGCAGTACTTC.